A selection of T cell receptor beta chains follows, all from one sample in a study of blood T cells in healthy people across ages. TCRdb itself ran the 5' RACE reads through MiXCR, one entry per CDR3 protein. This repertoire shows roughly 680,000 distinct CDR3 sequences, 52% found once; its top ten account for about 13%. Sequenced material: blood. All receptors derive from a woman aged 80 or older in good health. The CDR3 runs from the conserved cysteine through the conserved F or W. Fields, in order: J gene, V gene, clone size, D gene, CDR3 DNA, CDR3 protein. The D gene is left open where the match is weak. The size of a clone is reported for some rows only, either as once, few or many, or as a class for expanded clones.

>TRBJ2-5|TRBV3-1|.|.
TGTGCCAGCAGCCCAACGGGCCTGGGGACCCAGTACTTC
CASSPTGLGTQYF
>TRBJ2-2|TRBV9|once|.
TGTGCCAGCAGCGTGTACCCAGAACCCGGGGAGCTGTTTTTT
CASSVYPEPGELFF
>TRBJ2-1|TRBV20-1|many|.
TGCAGTGCCATAAGACTAGTCTCGACCTACAATGAGCAGTTCTTC
CSAIRLVSTYNEQFF
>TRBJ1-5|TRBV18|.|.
TGTGCCAGCTCACCAACTTGCGGGGGGGACTTAGCCCAGCATTTT
CASSPTCGGDLAQHF
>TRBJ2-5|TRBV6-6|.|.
TGTGCCAGCAATACCCAAGAGACCCAGTACTTC
CASNTQETQYF
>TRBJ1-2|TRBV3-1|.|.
TGTGCCAGCAGCCAGACAAGCGTGGGAAACTATGGCTACACCTTC
CASSQTSVGNYGYTF
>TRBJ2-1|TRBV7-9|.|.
TGTGCCAGCAGCGTAATAGCGGAGACTGAGCAGTTCTTC
CASSVIAETEQFF
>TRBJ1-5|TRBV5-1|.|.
TGCGCCAGCAGCCCAGAGGGGGGGTTCAATCAGCCCCAGCATTTT
CASSPEGGFNQPQHF
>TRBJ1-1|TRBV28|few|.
TGTGCCAGCAGTTTACAAGACAGGCCTGAAGCTTTCTTT
CASSLQDRPEAFF
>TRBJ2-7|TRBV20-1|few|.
TGCAGTGCTAGAGGCATCGTGGACAGCGGCGAGCAGTACTTC
CSARGIVDSGEQYF
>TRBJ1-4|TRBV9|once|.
TGTGCCAGCAGCGTAGCTGAGGGAAGCTATAATGAAAAACTGTTTTTT
CASSVAEGSYNEKLFF
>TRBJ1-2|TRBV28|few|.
TGTGCCAGCAGTTCTTCCGGTGGCTACACCTTC
CASSSSGGYTF
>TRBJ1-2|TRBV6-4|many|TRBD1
TGTGCCAGCAGGGGAACCGGGACAGATTATGGCTACACCTTC
CASRGTGTDYGYTF
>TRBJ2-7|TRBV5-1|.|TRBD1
TGCGCCAGCGGGGCCGGACAGGGACCCTCCGAGCAGTACTTC
CASGAGQGPSEQYF
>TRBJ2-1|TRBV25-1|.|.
TGTGCCAGCAGTGAAAACTACGGGACTGGAGACAATGAGCAGTTCTTC
CASSENYGTGDNEQFF
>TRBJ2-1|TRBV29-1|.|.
TGCAGCGTTAGGTTATCGGGAACGGAGCAGTTCTTC
CSVRLSGTEQFF
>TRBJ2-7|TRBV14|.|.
TGTGCCAGCAGCCCGGGGTGGGGTGTCCAGTACTTC
CASSPGWGVQYF
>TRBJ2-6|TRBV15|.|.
TGTGCCACGAAAGACAGCTCTGGGGCCAACGTCCTGACTTTC
CATKDSSGANVLTF
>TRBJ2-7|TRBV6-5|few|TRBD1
TGTGCCAGCAGTGACGTCCAGGGGGCTTACGAGCAGTACTTC
CASSDVQGAYEQYF
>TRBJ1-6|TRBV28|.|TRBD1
TGTGCCAGCAGTTTGACAGGGAAGGGGTATAATTCACCCCTCCACTTT
CASSLTGKGYNSPLHF
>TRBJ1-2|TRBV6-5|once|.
TGTGCCGGCAGTTCTCTTTCTCGGTCATGGACGGCGTATGGTTACACCTTC
CAGSSLSRSWTAYGYTF
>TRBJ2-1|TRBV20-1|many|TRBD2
TGCAGTGCTAGCTCGACTAGCGGGGAGTCGTACAATGAGCAGTTCTTC
CSASSTSGESYNEQFF
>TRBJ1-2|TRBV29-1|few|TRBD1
TGCAGCGTTGAAAGATCACAGGGGAGCTATGGCTACACCTTC
CSVERSQGSYGYTF
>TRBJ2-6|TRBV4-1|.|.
TGCGCCAGCAGCCACACTACAGGGGCCAACGTCCTGACTTTC
CASSHTTGANVLTF
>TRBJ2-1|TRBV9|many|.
TGTGCCAGCAGCCAGGGAGGAGGGGCCCGATTGAGGAATGAGCAGTTCTTC
CASSQGGGARLRNEQFF
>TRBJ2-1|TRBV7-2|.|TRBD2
TGTGCCAGCAGCTTAGAGGGACTAGCAGCCTCCTACAATGAGCAGTTCTTC
CASSLEGLAASYNEQFF
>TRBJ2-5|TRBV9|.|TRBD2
TGTGCCAGCAGCGGCGCCGGGACTAGCGGGAGCCCTGAGCAGTACTTC
CASSGAGTSGSPEQYF
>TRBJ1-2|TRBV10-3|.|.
TGTGCCATCAGTGAGTTCACGGGAGACTATGGCTACACCTTC
CAISEFTGDYGYTF
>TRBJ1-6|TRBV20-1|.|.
TGCAGTGCTAGAGGGGGCCTTGATAATTCACCCCCCCACTTT
CSARGGLDNSPPHF
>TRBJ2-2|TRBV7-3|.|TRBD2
TGTGCCAGCCACCAGGGAGGGGACGACACCGGGGAGCTGTTTTTT
CASHQGGDDTGELFF
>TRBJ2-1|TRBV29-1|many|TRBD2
TGCAGCGTTGAAGAAGAACTAGCGGGAGGACCCAATGAGCAGTTCTTC
CSVEEELAGGPNEQFF
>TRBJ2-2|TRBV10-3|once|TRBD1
TGTGCCATCAGCGGGACAGTCAACACCGGGGAGCTGTTTTTT
CAISGTVNTGELFF
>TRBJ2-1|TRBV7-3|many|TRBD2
TGTGCCAGCAGCTTCACCTCGGGAGGTAATGAGCAGTTCTTC
CASSFTSGGNEQFF
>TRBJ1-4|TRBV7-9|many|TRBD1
TGTGCCAGCAGCCGGACAGGGGGCGCCTCAACTAATGAAAAACTGTTTTTT
CASSRTGGASTNEKLFF
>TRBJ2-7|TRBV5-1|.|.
TGCGCCAGCAGCTTGGGGCGGGACAGCCTTACCTACGAGCAGTACTTC
CASSLGRDSLTYEQYF
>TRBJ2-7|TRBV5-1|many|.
TGCGCCAGCAGCTTGAGTGTAGGGCAGTTCTACGAGCAGTACTTC
CASSLSVGQFYEQYF
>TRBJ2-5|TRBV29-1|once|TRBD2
TGCAGCGCCCCAGCTAGCGGGAGGGCCTCAGCTGAGCAGTACTTC
CSAPASGRASAEQYF
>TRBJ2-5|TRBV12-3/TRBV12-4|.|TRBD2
TGTGCCAGCAGCCTCGACAGGCGCAGGACTAGCGGCCAAGAGACCCAGTACTTC
CASSLDRRRTSGQETQYF
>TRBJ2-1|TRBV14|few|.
TGTGCCAGCAGCCCAACGGGAGTTCGTGGCAATGAGCAGTTCTTC
CASSPTGVRGNEQFF
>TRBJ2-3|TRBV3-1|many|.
TGTGCCAGCAGCTTTCACGTGGATACGCAGTATTTT
CASSFHVDTQYF
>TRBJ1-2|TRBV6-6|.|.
TGTGCCAGCAGTTACGGGAGCAACCATGGCTACACCTTT
CASSYGSNHGYTF
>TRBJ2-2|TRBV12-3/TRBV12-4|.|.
TGTGCCAGCAGTCGGGGGACCCCTAGAGCGAACACCGGGGAGCTGTTTTTT
CASSRGTPRANTGELFF
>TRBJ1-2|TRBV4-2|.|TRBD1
TGTGCCAGCAGCCAAGAGGAAAGGGCGACAGGGTCGAATGGCTACACCTTC
CASSQEERATGSNGYTF
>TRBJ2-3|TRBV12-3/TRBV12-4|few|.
TGTGCCAGCAGTTTACTAGCGATCACAGATACGCAGTATTTT
CASSLLAITDTQYF
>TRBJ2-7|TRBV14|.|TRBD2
TGTGCCAGCAGCGAGCGGGAGGGCCTTAATGAGCAGTACTTC
CASSEREGLNEQYF
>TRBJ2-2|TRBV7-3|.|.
TGTGCCAGCAGCTTAACGAGAACCGACACCGGGGAGCTGTTTTTT
CASSLTRTDTGELFF
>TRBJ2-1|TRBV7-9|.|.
TGTGCCAGCAGCTTTGACAGCACCGACGAGCAGTTCTTC
CASSFDSTDEQFF
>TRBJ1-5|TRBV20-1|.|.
TGCAGTGCTAGAGGGCCGATGTTCAGTGTGCCCCAGCATTTT
CSARGPMFSVPQHF
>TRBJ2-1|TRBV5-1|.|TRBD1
TGCGCCAGCAGCCCAGGGGACAGGGACAGTGAGCAGTTCTTC
CASSPGDRDSEQFF
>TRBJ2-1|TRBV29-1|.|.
TGCAGCGTTGAAGATTACCCCCCGCGTGCGCTAGCCTACAATGAGCAGTTCTTC
CSVEDYPPRALAYNEQFF
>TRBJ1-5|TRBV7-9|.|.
TGTGCCAGCAATCCACAGGAGTTTAGCAATCAGCCCCAGCATTTT
CASNPQEFSNQPQHF
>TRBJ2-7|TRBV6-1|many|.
TGTGCCAGCAGGTCGAGCTACGAGCAGTACTTC
CASRSSYEQYF
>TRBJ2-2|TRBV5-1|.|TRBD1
TGCGCCAGCAGCTTAACCCCGGGACAGGGGGCGCCCGGGGAGCTGTTTTTT
CASSLTPGQGAPGELFF
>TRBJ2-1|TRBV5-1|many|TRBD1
TGCGCCAGCAGCTCTACAGGGGCCCCCTACAATGAGCAGTTCTTC
CASSSTGAPYNEQFF
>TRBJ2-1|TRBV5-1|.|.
TGCGCCAGCAGCTTGGGGACCTTAGTTGGGGATGAGCAGTTCTTC
CASSLGTLVGDEQFF
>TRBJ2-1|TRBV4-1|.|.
TGCGCCAGCAGCCAAGGGGCCCTCCGCTCCTACAATGAGCAGTTCTTC
CASSQGALRSYNEQFF
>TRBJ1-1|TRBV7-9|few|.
TGTGCCAGCAGCCCGGGCGGTGAAGGGGCCCGGAACACTGAAGCTTTCTTT
CASSPGGEGARNTEAFF
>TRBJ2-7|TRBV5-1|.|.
TGCGCCAGCAGCTTGGGTCAGGGTATGGATGCCTACGAGCAGTACTTC
CASSLGQGMDAYEQYF
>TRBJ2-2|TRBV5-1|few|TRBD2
TGCGCCAGCAGCTTAGACCTAGCGGGAGTCGGGGAGCTGTTTTTT
CASSLDLAGVGELFF
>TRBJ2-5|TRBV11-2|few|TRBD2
TGTGCCAGCAGCCCCCGGACTAGCGGTGAGCAGTACTTC
CASSPRTSGEQYF